The 12 T cell receptor beta chains reported below all come from one sample, sequenced in a study of T cells in Graves' hyperthyroidism and ophthalmopathy. Researchers amplified the TCR beta CDR3 regions from RNA transcripts. A set of HTBI primers served as the primers for a first-round RT-PCR of the TCR CDR3. TCRdb re-derived calls from the multiplex PCR reads in MiXCR, one entry per CDR3 protein. This table holds a few hundred thousand distinct CDR3 sequences, around 46% found once. The sample comprised peripheral blood or thyroid tissue (not recorded which). The receptor source for this set is an adult woman with Graves' disease, either hyperthyroidism or ophthalmopathy (not recorded which).

The chain recombines TRBV30 with TRBJ2-7, with D perhaps matching TRBD1 (6 bases). The ends were cut back, 1 base at V and 0 bases at J, with 7 bases in the middle. Germline lookup yields CDR1 GTSNPN and CDR2 SVGIG (reference sequence). This CDR3 has 13 amino acids. In DNA, the CDR3 is TGTGCCTGGAGTGGGACAGTCTCCTACGAGCAGTACTTC. As protein: CAWSGTVSYEQYF.

This clonotype was detected many times. V and J are TRBV3-1 and TRBJ2-7; 9 positions match TRBD2. The V segment lost 2 bases and the J segment 7 bases; nucleotides outside the gene matches: 3. The length of the CDR3 is 13 residues. Germline V CDR1 and CDR2: LGHDT, YNNKEL (reference sequence). DNA for the CDR3: TGTGCCAGCAGCCAAAGCGGGAGGAGGGAGCAGTACTTC. It translates to CASSQSGRREQYF.

This rearrangement joins TRBV2 to TRBJ1-4; D possibly corresponds to TRBD1 (6 bases). The CDR3 contains 14 residues. Germline V gene data show CDR1 as SNHLY and CDR2 as FYNNEI. V was trimmed by 2 bases and J by 7 bases, leaving 11 bases between them. CDR3 amino acids: CASSELAGAEKLFF. The CDR3 region has the DNA TGTGCCAGCAGTGAACTAGCGGGGGCTGAAAAACTGTTTTTT.

This rearrangement joins TRBV7-9 to TRBJ1-2; D ambiguous. Trimming left V 6 bases short and J 2 bases short, with 7 bases between. The V gene's germline CDR1 is SEHNR and CDR2 FQNEAQ (reference sequence). The CDR3 spans 12 residues. Here the CDR3 DNA reads TGTGCCAGCAGTCCTCCGAACTATGGCTACACCTTC. Its translation: CASSPPNYGYTF.

V gene TRBV20-1 combines with J gene TRBJ2-5; D remains unclear. The V gene lost 5 bases and the J gene lost 9 bases, with 16 bases spanning the gap. Germline CDR1 and CDR2: DFQATT and SNEGSKA (reference sequence). The CDR3 has 12 residues. The CDR3 nucleotides are TGCAGTGCTTGGATACACTATCAGCCCCAGTACTTC. It yields the protein CSAWIHYQPQYF.

The J gene is TRBJ2-7, the V gene TRBV14; 9 bases are a match to TRBD2. CDR3 length: 15 residues. Germline V lookup: CDR1 SGHDN, CDR2 FVKESK. V was clipped by 4 bases and J by 3 bases; unmatched bases: 7. The CDR3 protein is CASSRQGAGGYEQYF. DNA for the CDR3: TGTGCCAGCAGCCGCCAGGGAGCGGGAGGCTACGAGCAGTACTTC.

This clonotype has only a few counts. The gene calls are TRBV7-9 and TRBJ1-1, with 9 bases matching TRBD1. Germline values: CDR1 SEHNR, CDR2 FQNEAQ (reference sequence). The V gene end was trimmed by 7 bases and the J gene end by 1 base; junction bases not matched to a gene: 10. This CDR3 has 16 residues. The CDR3 DNA sequence: TGTGCCAGCACCATCACAGGGGGCCTATCGAACACTGAAGCTTTCTTT. This gives the protein CASTITGGLSNTEAFF.

This clonotype was counted ten times or more. One junction end does not reproduce the germline sequence, and a read error may be involved. The gene calls are TRBV2 and TRBJ2-7; TRBD2 matches at 7 bases. The CDR3 loop spans 14 amino acids. Germline CDR1 reads SNHLY; CDR2 reads FYNNEI. The CDR3 loop is CASSEALRRGEAPF. The CDR3 DNA sequence: TGTGCCAGCAGTGAAGCGCTACGACGGGGGGAGGCTCCCTTC.

The chain is built from TRBV5-1 and TRBJ2-2; tentatively, D is TRBD1 (6 bases). This CDR3 contains 14 residues. Trimming removed 4 bases from V and 2 bases from J, with 9 bases in between. Germline V gene sequence: CDR1 SGHRS, CDR2 YFSETQ. CDR3 bases: TGCGCCAGCAGCAAGGACAGCAACACCGGGGAGCTGTTTTTT. This translates into CASSKDSNTGELFF. The full variable domain, its missing parts supplied by reference TRBV5-1 and TRBJ2-2, is KAGVTQTPRYLIKTRGQQVTLSCSPISGHRSVSWYQQTPGQGLQFLFEYFSETQRNKGNFPGRFSGRQFSNSRSEMNVSTLELGDSALYLCASSKDSNTGELFFGEGSRLTVL.

CDR3 region: CSVKVTATNTEAFF. DNA of the CDR3: TGCAGCGTCAAAGTTACGGCGACCAACACTGAAGCTTTCTTT. The chain is built from TRBV29-1 and TRBJ1-1; D is unclear. Germline V gene data show CDR1 as SQVTM and CDR2 as ANQGSEA. The CDR3 is 14 residues long. The V end was cut by 6 bases, the J end by 2 bases, with 16 bases between.

The chain links TRBV2 to TRBJ1-5, with unresolved D. V was shortened by 6 bases and J by 5 bases, with 14 bases between the two germline ends. This CDR3 region has 14 residues. The germline gives CDR1 SNHLY, CDR2 FYNNEI. CDR3 loop: CASRRGLEDQPQHF. The CDR3 region has the DNA TGTGCCAGCAGGAGAGGGCTCGAAGATCAGCCCCAGCATTTT.

The genes are TRBV6-5 and TRBJ2-5; 8 bases agree with TRBD1. The CDR3 has 15 amino acids. The junction had 13 bases not matched to a gene; V was cut back by 8 bases and J by 5 bases. The V gene's germline CDR1 is MNHEY and CDR2 SVGAGI. The CDR3 is CASVLRQGMMETQYF. The CDR3 coding sequence is TGTGCCAGCGTACTAAGACAGGGGATGATGGAGACCCAGTACTTC.